Below are 11 T cell receptor beta chains sequenced from a single sample in a study of shared clonotypes between healthy human individuals. Some clones are missing from TCRdb's copy, which holds only in-frame ones; the method was immunoSEQ multiplex PCR. The sample yields 90,000 to 150,000 clones, over 65% seen once. The sequencing sample was made of memory CD8+ T cells sorted from blood. The subset is: CD45RO+ cells pooled with CCR7-negative TemRA cells. The origin of the receptors is a woman in her 30s in good health.

This clone was detected only once. The chain employs TRBV27 and TRBJ2-7, with 11 positions matching TRBD1. Per germline, CDR1 MNHEY and CDR2 SMNVEV (reference sequence). The CDR3 runs 13 residues. V was clipped by 9 bases and J by 1 base; unmatched bases: 2. CDR3 nucleotide sequence: TGTGCCAGTAGGGACAGGGGGTCCTACGAGCAGTACTTC. Amino acids: CASRDRGSYEQYF.

This clone occurred once. V usage is TRBV14 and J usage is TRBJ2-7, with TRBD1 identical over 8 bases. The CDR3 contains 16 residues. V lost 2 bases and J lost 0; bases outside the gene matches: 6. Germline V gene sequence: CDR1 SGHDN, CDR2 FVKESK. CDR3 residues: CASSQQDRASSYEQYF. For the CDR3, the DNA is TGTGCCAGCAGCCAACAGGACAGGGCGAGCTCCTACGAGCAGTACTTC.

The rearrangement links TRBV7-9 to TRBJ2-7, with 9 nucleotides matching TRBD1. Per germline, CDR1 SEHNR and CDR2 FQNEAQ (reference sequence). The CDR3 is made up of 15 amino acids. V lost 5 bases, J lost 5 bases, and 10 bases stayed unmatched. The CDR3 here is CASSNAGTGNHEQYF. DNA for the CDR3: TGTGCCAGCAGCAACGCCGGGACAGGGAACCACGAGCAGTACTTC.

This clone was detected many times. The same CDR3 can be traced to other DNA sequences in this sample. The CDR3 DNA sequence: TGTGCCAGCAGTGACGAGGCCAGGGGTGGGGCCAACGTCCTGACTTTC. It is translated as CASSDEARGGANVLTF. The chain employs TRBV6-4 and TRBJ2-6, with D possibly TRBD1 on 6 matching bases. CDR1 and CDR2 (germline): MRHNA, SNTAGT. The CDR3 runs 16 residues. V lost 2 bases and J 3 bases, leaving 11 bases between the germline ends.

This clone was counted at least ten times. This rearrangement joins TRBV6-1 to TRBJ1-1, with D uncertain. V lost 6 bases to trimming and J lost 8 bases, with 13 bases between them. The CDR3 totals 12 residues. The germline V gene encodes CDR1 MNHNS and CDR2 SASEGT. The CDR3 sequence: CASRTLGGEAFF. Written as DNA, the CDR3 is TGTGCCAGCAGGACCCTCGGAGGAGAAGCTTTCTTT.

The chain couples TRBV7-9 to TRBJ2-1; tentative D call: TRBD1 (6 bases). V lost 4 bases and J 2 bases, leaving 12 bases between the germline ends. The CDR3 sequence is 15 residues long. Germline V lookup: CDR1 SEHNR, CDR2 FQNEAQ (reference sequence). The CDR3 DNA follows: TGTGCCAGCAGCTCAGGGGTGGAGACCTACAATGAGCAGTTCTTC. Its translation: CASSSGVETYNEQFF.

With respect to this clone: Germline is not matched at one junction end, which may reflect a read error. Other nucleotide sequences in the sample specify the same CDR3. The chain is built from TRBV27 and TRBJ2-7; D is undetermined. Germline V gene lookup returns CDR1 MNHEY and CDR2 SMNVEV (reference sequence). The CDR3 length is 14 residues. The CDR3 DNA reads as TGTGCCAGTAGTTTAACGTTAAGCTCCTACGAGCAGTACTTC. Its protein is CASSLTLSSYEQYF.

The rearrangement joins TRBV7-2 to TRBJ2-2, with D possibly matching TRBD1 (6 bases). The CDR3 length is 18 residues. Trimming took 2 bases from V and 1 from J, leaving 17 bases between them. Germline lookup yields CDR1 SGHTA and CDR2 FQGNSA. DNA of the CDR3: TGTGCCAGCAGCTTAACCGTCGGACAGTTCCTGAACACCGGGGAGCTGTTTTTT. As protein: CASSLTVGQFLNTGELFF.

This clone was counted between two and nine times. The rearrangement joins TRBV25-1 to TRBJ2-1, with TRBD1 matching over 9 bases. Trimming at V came to 1 base and at J to 12 bases, leaving 13 bases not matched to a gene. The germline gives CDR1 MGHDK, CDR2 SYGVNS. This CDR3 is built from 16 residues. This CDR3 is CASSEFHDRGSLVQFF. The CDR3 region has the DNA TGTGCCAGCAGTGAATTCCATGACAGGGGGAGTCTAGTGCAGTTCTTC.

The chain carries TRBV28 and TRBJ1-3; TRBD1 might be the D (5 bases). The germline CDR1 and CDR2 sequences are MDHEN and SYDVKM. The CDR3 totals 14 residues. V was clipped by 6 bases and J by 4 bases, with 13 bases between them. CDR3 DNA sequence: TGTGCCAGCAGCCCGCCTTGGGGCGGAAACACCATATATTTT. Amino acid sequence: CASSPPWGGNTIYF.

The genes are TRBV29-1 and TRBJ2-3, with TRBD2 matching over 9 bases. CDR1 is SQVTM, CDR2 ANQGSEA, per germline. Trimming took 4 bases from V and 4 from J; bases not matched to a gene: 6. The CDR3 has 14 residues. The CDR3 DNA is TGCAGCGTTGTTAGCGGGAGAACCGCAGATACGCAGTATTTT. It is translated as CSVVSGRTADTQYF.